The next 31 T cell receptor beta chains were all read from a single sample in a study of blood T cell repertoires in COVID-19. Clones were sequenced by immunoSEQ multiplex PCR, and TCRdb holds only the in-frame ones, with some missing. This repertoire shows over 100,000 clones, roughly 80% found once; its top ten account for around 4.7%. Sequencing input: peripheral blood. These receptor sequences come from a human donor in a cohort sampled during active or convalescent COVID-19.

The rearrangement links TRBV4-2 to TRBJ2-2; 11 bases map to TRBD2. V lost 4 bases to trimming and J lost 1 base; unmatched junction nucleotides: 2. CDR1 is LGHNA and CDR2 is YNFKEQ in the germline V gene. The CDR3 spans 16 residues. Here the CDR3 reads CASSPGLAGNTGELFF. The DNA of the CDR3 is TGTGCCAGCAGCCCAGGACTAGCGGGGAACACCGGGGAGCTGTTTTTT.

The chain is built from TRBV11-3 and TRBJ2-1; 10 nucleotides agree with TRBD2. Per the germline V gene, CDR1 is SGHNT and CDR2 is YENEEA. This CDR3 contains 16 residues. V dropped 5 bases and J dropped 7; count of bases not matched to a gene: 11. The CDR3 DNA is TGTGCCAGCAGCCCCCGCGGAGCGGGGGGGGGAAATGAGCAGTTCTTC. The encoded protein is CASSPRGAGGGNEQFF.

This clone has just one count. The gene calls are TRBV10-3 and TRBJ2-7, with 7 bases fitting TRBD1. With V trimmed by 8 bases and J by 2 bases, 3 bases remained unmatched. The V gene's germline CDR1 is ENHRY and CDR2 SYGVKD. The CDR3 is 12 residues long. This chain's CDR3 is CAIGDSPYEQYF. The CDR3 DNA reads as TGTGCCATCGGGGACAGTCCCTACGAGCAGTACTTC.

The rearrangement uses TRBV19 and TRBJ2-2; 7 bases match TRBD1. The length of the CDR3 is 14 residues. CDR1 is LNHDA, CDR2 SQIVND, per germline (reference sequence). Losses at the gene ends were 8 bases for V and 7 bases for J; bases not matched to a gene: 10. Here the CDR3 reads CASRQGLGSGELFF. The CDR3 bases are TGTGCCAGTCGACAGGGCCTTGGCAGCGGGGAGCTGTTTTTT.

This clone has a handful of counts. V gene TRBV6-4 combines with J gene TRBJ2-5; D is undetermined. The germline CDR1 and CDR2 sequences are MRHNA and SNTAGT. This CDR3 region has 12 residues. V lost 6 bases and J lost 0, with 5 bases in between. The CDR3 nucleotides read TGTGCCAGCAGGGGCTACCAAGAGACCCAGTACTTC. Translating it yields CASRGYQETQYF.

The chain employs TRBV15 and TRBJ1-6; D ambiguous. This CDR3 spans 17 amino acids. V was shortened by 0 bases and J by 0 bases, with 9 bases between the two germline ends. Germline CDR1 LNHNV, CDR2 YYDKDF (reference sequence). The CDR3 coding sequence is TGTGCCACCAGCAGAGATGTGCTGAGCTCCTATAATTCACCCCTCCACTTT. It specifies CATSRDVLSSYNSPLHF.

This chain joins TRBV5-1 and TRBJ2-1, with TRBD2 matching 8 bases. Per the germline V gene, CDR1 is SGHRS and CDR2 is YFSETQ. The CDR3 sequence is 19 residues long. The J segment lost 6 bases and the V segment lost 3 bases, leaving 20 bases of the junction unmatched. The CDR3 reads CASSSLSGGYLGISNEQFF. CDR3 in DNA: TGCGCCAGCAGCTCCCTGAGCGGGGGTTATTTGGGTATTAGCAATGAGCAGTTCTTC. The full variable domain, with the rest looked up from reference TRBV5-1 and TRBJ2-1, is KAGVTQTPRYLIKTRGQQVTLSCSPISGHRSVSWYQQTPGQGLQFLFEYFSETQRNKGNFPGRFSGRQFSNSRSEMNVSTLELGDSALYLCASSSLSGGYLGISNEQFFGPGTRLTVL.

The chain is built from TRBV5-4 and TRBJ1-6; 7 bases fit TRBD1. The CDR3 has 14 residues. Germline-derived CDR1 and CDR2 are SGHNT and YYREEE (reference sequence). J was trimmed by 8 bases and V by 0 bases; bases with no gene match: 2. CDR3 residues: CASSLAGGDSPLHF. Here the CDR3 DNA reads TGTGCCAGCAGCTTGGCAGGGGGTGATTCACCCCTCCACTTT.

The chain is built from TRBV30 and TRBJ1-4; TRBD1 is a possible D gene (6 bases). CDR1 and CDR2 from the germline V gene are GTSNPN and SVGIG (reference sequence). Deletions cut 5 bases from V and 5 bases from J, with 12 bases between. This CDR3 has 13 amino acids. Here the CDR3 DNA reads TGTGCCTGGCAGACAGGCCCGAATGAAAAACTGTTTTTT. This translates into CAWQTGPNEKLFF.

The chain has TRBV19 and TRBJ1-2; D gene ambiguous. This CDR3 has 14 amino acids. V was pared by 0 bases and J by 5 bases, with 10 bases between. The germline CDR1 and CDR2 sequences are LNHDA and SQIVND (reference sequence). DNA for the CDR3: TGTGCCAGTAGTATAGATCTCACGGTTTATGGCTACACCTTC. This translates into CASSIDLTVYGYTF.

V usage is TRBV21-1 and J usage is TRBJ2-2; no DNA check was done on the table's D call, TRBD2. TRBV21-1 corresponds to a pseudogene. The CDR3 extends over 12 amino acids. CDR3 sequence: CASSCSTGELFF. The CDR3 nucleotides read TGTGCCAGCAGCTGTAGCACCGGGGAGCTGTTTTTT.

The CDR3 region is CASSARGTGDTEAFF. CDR3 nucleotide sequence: TGTGCCAGCAGCGCCCGGGGGACCGGGGACACTGAAGCTTTCTTT. The chain couples TRBV9 to TRBJ1-1; a possible D gene is TRBD1 (5 bases). The germline V gene has CDR1 SGDLS and CDR2 YYNGEE. Deletions cut 3 bases from V and 3 bases from J, with 15 bases between. This CDR3 has 15 amino acids.

CDR3 region: CASAREGTGSYEQYF. In DNA form, the CDR3 reads TGCGCCAGCGCCCGTGAGGGGACAGGGTCCTACGAGCAGTACTTC. The chain couples TRBV5-1 to TRBJ2-7; 9 bases are shared with TRBD1. The germline gives CDR1 SGHRS, CDR2 YFSETQ. V lost 7 bases, J lost 1 base, and 9 bases stayed unmatched. The CDR3 length is 15 residues.

The V call is TRBV19, the J call TRBJ1-5; possibly TRBD1 for D (5 bases). Germline CDR1 and CDR2: LNHDA and SQIVND (reference sequence). The CDR3 totals 17 residues. V gave up 2 bases and J gave up 0 bases, with 14 bases separating them. The CDR3 loop is CASSITQGYDSNQPQHF. The CDR3 region has the DNA TGTGCCAGTAGTATAACTCAGGGCTACGATAGCAATCAGCCCCAGCATTTT.

The V call is TRBV11-2, the J call TRBJ2-4, with D possibly being TRBD1 (6 bases). Per germline, CDR1 SGHAT and CDR2 FQNNGV. The CDR3 spans 18 residues. V gave up 2 bases and J gave up 0 bases, with 17 bases separating them. CDR3 sequence: CASSLRMQGLLAKNIQYF. Written as DNA, the CDR3 is TGTGCCAGCAGCTTAAGGATGCAGGGGCTTTTAGCCAAAAACATTCAGTACTTC.

The gene calls are TRBV19 and TRBJ1-1; possibly TRBD1 for D (6 bases). CDR3 size: 13 residues. Germline CDR1 is LNHDA and CDR2 is SQIVND (reference sequence). With 10 bases removed from V and 6 bases from J, the gap between germline ends came to 18 bases. The CDR3 sequence: CATNTGTYSEAFF. CDR3 in DNA: TGTGCCACCAACACCGGGACATATTCTGAAGCTTTCTTT.

The chain is built from TRBV6-2 or TRBV6-3 and TRBJ2-7; D is unclear. Germline CDR1 is MNHEY and CDR2 is SVGEGT. The CDR3 loop spans 12 amino acids. V was pared by 0 bases and J by 3 bases, with 3 bases between. The DNA for the CDR3 is TGTGCCAGCAGTTACTCTAACTACGAGCAGTACTTC. Encoded protein: CASSYSNYEQYF.

The V call is TRBV3-1 (or the pseudogene TRBV3-2), the J call TRBJ2-3; no firm D call. V was shortened by 5 bases and J by 5 bases, with 11 bases between the two germline ends. CDR1 is LGHDT and CDR2 is YNNKEL in the germline V gene (reference sequence). The CDR3 runs 13 residues. The CDR3 region is CASSILSGDTQYF. In nucleotides, the CDR3 is TGTGCCAGCAGCATCCTTTCCGGAGATACGCAGTATTTT.

V gene TRBV6-2 or TRBV6-3 combines with J gene TRBJ2-4, with D uncertain. This CDR3 spans 14 amino acids. CDR1 is MNHEY and CDR2 is SVGEGT in the germline V gene. Trimming pared 3 bases from V and 5 bases from J, leaving 11 bases between. The CDR3: CASSYIVSQNIQYF. Here the CDR3 DNA reads TGTGCCAGCAGTTATATAGTGTCCCAAAACATTCAGTACTTC.

The genes are TRBV28 and TRBJ2-1; a weak D match, TRBD2 (6 bases). The CDR3 is made up of 16 amino acids. Germline CDR1 reads MDHEN; CDR2 reads SYDVKM. The V end was cut by 2 bases, the J end by 1 base, with 12 bases between. This CDR3 is CASSLLGGESYNEQFF. The CDR3 DNA is TGTGCCAGCAGTTTACTCGGCGGGGAATCCTACAATGAGCAGTTCTTC. Drawing the rest from reference TRBV28 and TRBJ2-1, the complete variable domain is DVKVTQSSRYLVKRTGEKVFLECVQDMDHENMFWYRQDPGLGLRLIYFSYDVKMKEKGDIPEGYSVSREKKERFSLILESASTNQTSMYLCASSLLGGESYNEQFFGPGTRLTVL.

This chain uses TRBV6-2 or TRBV6-3 with TRBJ2-3; 10 positions agree with TRBD2. The CDR3 sequence is 14 residues long. In germline, CDR1 is MNHEY, CDR2 SVGEGT. Trimming at V came to 4 bases and at J to 6 bases, leaving 4 bases not matched to a gene. CDR3 sequence reads: CASSSSGGEDTQYF. The CDR3 DNA is TGTGCCAGCAGTTCGAGCGGGGGGGAGGATACGCAGTATTTT.

The gene calls are TRBV28 and TRBJ2-1, with unresolved D. Germline lookup yields CDR1 MDHEN and CDR2 SYDVKM. Trimming shortened V by 8 bases and J by 5 bases, and 16 bases separated the two germline ends. This CDR3 region has 14 residues. This chain's CDR3 is CASRVGPQNNEQFF. CDR3 coding DNA: TGTGCCAGCCGAGTGGGCCCCCAAAACAATGAGCAGTTCTTC.

CDR3 loop: CASSSQGSFLYEQYF. As DNA, the CDR3 is TGTGCCAGCAGTTCCCAGGGGTCATTCCTCTACGAGCAGTACTTC. The V and J genes are TRBV27 and TRBJ2-7; the D gene is possibly TRBD1 (6 bases). Germline lookup yields CDR1 MNHEY and CDR2 SMNVEV (reference sequence). The CDR3 runs to 15 residues. Trimming left V 4 bases short and J 3 bases short, with 16 bases between.

This sequence joins TRBV7-2 and TRBJ2-1, with D possibly matching TRBD2 (6 bases). Germline V gene sequence: CDR1 SGHTA, CDR2 FQGNSA. CDR3 length: 13 amino acids. The V end was cut by 5 bases, the J end by 6 bases, with 11 bases between. CDR3 region: CASSLRTTNEQFF. CDR3 nucleotide sequence: TGTGCCAGCAGCCTCCGGACTACCAATGAGCAGTTCTTC. The variable domain in full, completed from reference TRBV7-2 and TRBJ2-1, reads GAGVSQSPSNKVTEKGKDVELRCDPISGHTALYWYRQSLGQGLEFLIYFQGNSAPDKSGLPSDRFSAERTGGSVSTLTIQRTQQEDSAVYLCASSLRTTNEQFFGPGTRLTVL.

V is TRBV18 and J is TRBJ2-7; D unresolved. Germline assignment: CDR1 KGHSH and CDR2 LQKENI. The CDR3 is 13 amino acids. Trimming took 0 bases from V and 5 from J, leaving 8 bases between them. DNA of the CDR3: TGTGCCAGCTCACCACCGAACCAGGACGAGCAGTACTTC. Translating gives CASSPPNQDEQYF.

The V and J genes are TRBV5-6 and TRBJ2-5; TRBD1 might be the D (5 bases). The CDR3 loop spans 13 amino acids. Trimming removed 2 bases at V and 2 bases at J, with 7 bases between. CDR1 SGHDT and CDR2 YYEEEE come from the germline V gene. This chain's CDR3 is CASSFRTQETQYF. The CDR3 DNA follows: TGTGCCAGCAGCTTCCGGACACAAGAGACCCAGTACTTC. Drawing the rest from reference TRBV5-6 and TRBJ2-5, the complete variable domain is DAGVTQSPTHLIKTRGQQVTLRCSPKSGHDTVSWYQQALGQGPQFIFQYYEEEERQRGNFPDRFSGHQFPNYSSELNVNALLLGDSALYLCASSFRTQETQYFGPGTRLLVL.

The J gene is TRBJ2-1, the V gene TRBV6-6; the match to TRBD2 covers 16 bases. The CDR3 length is 16 residues. V gave up 6 bases and J gave up 7 bases; unmatched junction bases: 6. From germline, CDR1 is MNHNY and CDR2 SVGAGI (reference sequence). CDR3 nucleotide sequence: TGTGCCAGCAGGGAACCGGGACTAGCGGGGGGGAATGAGCAGTTCTTC. The encoded protein is CASREPGLAGGNEQFF.

This chain connects TRBV6-2 or TRBV6-3 to TRBJ2-1; D is perhaps TRBD2 (7 bases). The CDR3 sequence is 15 residues long. CDR1 is MNHEY, CDR2 SVGEGT, per germline. V lost 4 bases to trimming and J lost 8 bases, with 18 bases between them. The CDR3 protein is CASSFAPGEGDEQFF. In DNA, the CDR3 is TGTGCCAGCAGTTTCGCCCCAGGGGAGGGCGATGAGCAGTTCTTC.

This clone was counted between two and nine times. The V and J genes are TRBV5-1 and TRBJ1-1, with a possible D match to TRBD1 (5 bases). The CDR3 spans 14 residues. Looked up from germline, CDR1 is SGHRS and CDR2 is YFSETQ. V gave up 0 bases and J gave up 3 bases, with 9 bases separating them. In DNA form, the CDR3 reads TGCGCCAGCAGCTTGGCCGGGGGGGACACTGAAGCTTTCTTT. This codes for CASSLAGGDTEAFF.

The CDR3 nucleotides read TGCAGCGTTGAGACGGGACTAGCGGGAGTTAGGGGGACCGGGGAGCTGTTTTTT. As protein: CSVETGLAGVRGTGELFF. This rearrangement joins TRBV29-1 to TRBJ2-2; 14 bases agree with TRBD2. The V gene's germline CDR1 is SQVTM and CDR2 ANQGSEA. The CDR3 totals 18 residues. The V gene end was trimmed by 3 bases and the J gene end by 5 bases; junction bases not matched to a gene: 11.

The V and J genes are TRBV6-5 and TRBJ1-3, with D perhaps matching TRBD1 (5 bases). Germline V gene lookup returns CDR1 MNHEY and CDR2 SVGAGI. V lost 6 bases to trimming and J lost 2 bases, with 14 bases between them. CDR3 length equals 15 residues. CDR3 loop: CASRIDSVAGNTIYF. In DNA, the CDR3 is TGTGCCAGCAGAATAGACAGCGTCGCTGGAAACACCATATATTTT.